This entry lists 14 T cell receptor beta chains sequenced from one sample in a study of response to subunit inactivated influenza vaccine. TCRdb re-analysed the RT-PCR reads in MiXCR, keeping a single row per CDR3 protein. The sample holds more than 450,000 distinct CDR3 sequences, 6% to 9% seen once. Material: PBMCs from blood, obtained around 2 years after vaccination. Receptors originate from a man in his fifties or sixties who received an inactivated influenza vaccine.

The sample holds many counts of this clonotype. The genes are TRBV10-3 and TRBJ1-2, with a weak D call TRBD1 (5 bases). V lost 2 bases, J lost 6 bases, and 13 bases lay in between. Germline V gene data show CDR1 as ENHRY and CDR2 as SYGVKD. This CDR3 contains 14 residues. The CDR3 DNA reads as TGTGCCATCAGTGAGGATGCAGGGTGGAATGGCTACACCTTC. Its translation is CAISEDAGWNGYTF.

The chain employs TRBV6-1 and TRBJ1-1; tentatively, D is TRBD1 (5 bases). V was cut by 7 bases and J by 1 base, with 13 bases left in between. Germline V CDR1 and CDR2: MNHNS, SASEGT. This CDR3 spans 14 amino acids. CDR3 residues: CASIPDGANTEAFF. CDR3 coding DNA: TGTGCCAGCATCCCCGACGGGGCGAACACTGAAGCTTTCTTT.

This clonotype was seen many times. CDR3 nucleotide sequence: TGTGCCAGCAGCTTGACGAGCAATCAGCCCCAGCATTTT. Protein product: CASSLTSNQPQHF. This chain uses TRBV12-3 or TRBV12-4 with TRBJ1-5; D not resolved. Trimming stripped 6 bases from V and 1 base from J, with 7 bases between. The CDR3 spans 13 residues.

This clonotype came up many times. This sequence joins TRBV18 and TRBJ1-5; D gene unclear. The V end was cut by 2 bases, the J end by 3 bases, with 8 bases between. CDR1 is KGHSH, CDR2 LQKENI, per germline. This CDR3 is built from 14 residues. CDR3 loop: CASSPSSLNQPQHF. CDR3 nucleotide sequence: TGTGCCAGCTCACCATCCAGCCTCAATCAGCCCCAGCATTTT.

This clonotype was observed at least ten times. The chain recombines TRBV6-5 with TRBJ2-5; D is uncertain. CDR3 length: 14 amino acids. V was cut by 6 bases and J by 2 bases, with 13 bases left in between. Germline CDR1 MNHEY, CDR2 SVGAGI. This CDR3 reads CASRLTQIQETQYF. The CDR3 coding sequence is TGTGCCAGCAGGTTAACCCAGATTCAAGAGACCCAGTACTTC.

J is TRBJ1-3 and V is TRBV3-1, with TRBD1 as a possible D gene (6 bases). V was shortened by 3 bases and J by 3 bases, with 9 bases between the two germline ends. The germline V gene has CDR1 LGHDT and CDR2 YNNKEL (reference sequence). There are 14 residues in the CDR3. In nucleotides, the CDR3 is TGTGCCAGCAGCCAGGGGGCGATTGGAAACACCATATATTTT. Protein sequence: CASSQGAIGNTIYF.

In this sample, this clonotype turned up a few times. The genes are TRBV29-1 and TRBJ2-1, with 8 bases aligning to TRBD2. Trimming took 4 bases from V and 1 from J; bases not matched to a gene: 0. In germline, CDR1 is SQVTM, CDR2 ANQGSEA. The CDR3 is 13 residues long. CDR3 nucleotides: TGCAGCGTTGGCGGGGGGTCCTACAATGAGCAGTTCTTC. Amino acid sequence: CSVGGGSYNEQFF.

The rearrangement links TRBV4-1 to TRBJ2-1; 8 bases are a match to TRBD2. V shed 0 bases and J 0 bases; nucleotides not matched to a gene: 19. Germline V lookup: CDR1 MGHRA, CDR2 YSYEKL. CDR3 length equals 22 residues. CDR3 coding DNA: TGCGCCAGCAGCCAAGATCGGTATCTGGGCGGGGGGTCGAAACCCTCCTACAATGAGCAGTTCTTC. Protein product: CASSQDRYLGGGSKPSYNEQFF.

The table lists this clonotype with a few counts. V usage is TRBV20-1 and J usage is TRBJ1-1; D ambiguous. Germline V gene data show CDR1 as DFQATT and CDR2 as SNEGSKA (reference sequence). V was trimmed by 1 base and J by 0 bases, leaving 6 bases between them. The CDR3 runs to 13 residues. CDR3 protein: CSARGRMNTEAFF. In DNA, the CDR3 is TGCAGTGCTAGAGGACGGATGAACACTGAAGCTTTCTTT.

CDR3 amino acids: CASSARTSGSAEQFF. The CDR3, as DNA: TGTGCCAGCAGCGCTAGGACTAGCGGGAGTGCTGAGCAGTTCTTC. The chain is built from TRBV9 and TRBJ2-1, with TRBD2 matching over 13 bases. The V gene end was trimmed by 3 bases and the J gene end by 9 bases; junction bases not matched to a gene: 6. CDR3 length equals 15 residues. Germline loops: CDR1 SGDLS, CDR2 YYNGEE.

This clonotype was seen at least ten times. The chain employs TRBV6-5 and TRBJ1-2; a weak D match, TRBD1 (5 bases). The CDR3 loop spans 13 amino acids. In germline, CDR1 is MNHEY, CDR2 SVGAGI. Trimming took 8 bases from V and 4 from J, leaving 14 bases between them. The CDR3 DNA sequence: TGTGCCAGCGGGACCCAGGGTACCTATGGCTACACCTTC. Protein: CASGTQGTYGYTF.

This clonotype was seen a few times. V is TRBV12-5 and J is TRBJ2-3; tentatively, D is TRBD2 (5 bases). There are 13 residues in the CDR3. The germline CDR1 and CDR2 sequences are LGHNT and FRNRAP. V gave up 4 bases and J gave up 6 bases, with 11 bases separating them. CDR3 nucleotide sequence: TGTGCTAGTGGTTCCCCCATAGCGGATACGCAGTATTTT. This sequence encodes CASGSPIADTQYF.

This clonotype was seen more than once but under ten times. This chain connects TRBV7-9 to TRBJ2-7, with no clear D. V was shortened by 5 bases and J by 0 bases, with 11 bases between the two germline ends. The CDR3 totals 14 residues. Germline CDR1 is SEHNR and CDR2 is FQNEAQ (reference sequence). The CDR3 loop reads CASSGLRPSYEQYF. In nucleotides, the CDR3 is TGTGCCAGCAGCGGCCTTCGCCCCTCCTACGAGCAGTACTTC.

This clonotype showed up just a few times. The CDR3 here is CASSSFNNEQFF. Written as DNA, the CDR3 is TGTGCCAGCAGCTCCTTTAACAATGAGCAGTTCTTC. The chain combines TRBV7-9 with TRBJ2-1; D ambiguous. Germline values: CDR1 SEHNR, CDR2 FQNEAQ (reference sequence). The V and J ends lost 4 bases and 5 bases respectively, with 6 bases between them. This CDR3 is 12 amino acids long.